These T cell receptor beta chains were read from a single sample in a study of T cells in Graves' hyperthyroidism and ophthalmopathy. Via MiXCR, TCRdb re-called the multiplex PCR reads, giving one row per CDR3 protein. The table has about 600,000 distinct CDR3 sequences, around 16% seen once; the top ten hold 2.5% to 4%. Input material: blood. These receptor sequences come from a woman between 35 and 50 years old with Graves' ophthalmopathy. Each CDR3 is given with its conserved first and last residue. D genes are given only for firm matches. Clone sizes are given selectively: once, few, many, or a class where the clone is expanded.

V gene	clone size	J gene	D gene	CDR3 DNA	CDR3 protein
TRBV6-1	many	TRBJ1-4	-	TGTGCCAGCAGTGGAATACGGACAGACGTTAATGAAAAACTGTTTTTT	CASSGIRTDVNEKLFF
TRBV30	many	TRBJ2-3	-	TGTGCCTGGACCCTTTTCACAGATACGCAGTATTTT	CAWTLFTDTQYF
TRBV2	many	TRBJ2-3	TRBD2	TGTGCCAGCAGTGAGGCTAGCGGGGGCGATACGCAGTATTTT	CASSEASGGDTQYF
TRBV12-3/TRBV12-4	many	TRBJ2-7	-	TGTGCCAGCAGTGGGGGCCAGCGTAAGTCACCGTCCCACGAGCAGTACTTC	CASSGGQRKSPSHEQYF
TRBV20-1	many	TRBJ1-1	-	TGCAGTGCTAGAGATCCCCAGGCCAACACTGAAGCTTTCTTT	CSARDPQANTEAFF
TRBV4-1	-	TRBJ2-4	-	TGCGCCAGCAGCCAACCACAGGGAGGCGAGCACATTCAGTACTTC	CASSQPQGGEHIQYF
TRBV7-9	few	TRBJ2-2	-	TGTGCCGTAGGTAAAGGGAACACCGGGGAGCTGTTTTTT	CAVGKGNTGELFF
TRBV10-1	many	TRBJ2-5	TRBD1	TGCGCCAGCAGTGAGGGGACAGGACAACAAGAGACCCAGTACTTC	CASSEGTGQQETQYF
TRBV27	-	TRBJ1-6	TRBD1	TGTGCCAGCAGTTCGTTGGGACAGGGGTACGAGCCCCTCCACTTT	CASSSLGQGYEPLHF
TRBV7-9	many	TRBJ2-5	-	TGTGCCAGCAGCTCCCTAATTGCGGAGACCCAGTACTTC	CASSSLIAETQYF
TRBV11-2	many	TRBJ1-3	-	TGTGCCAGCAGCCGACAAGACTCTGGAAACACCATATATTTT	CASSRQDSGNTIYF
TRBV20-1	many	TRBJ1-1	-	TGCAGTGCTAGAGATTTCCAGGGGCCTACTGAAGCTTTCTTT	CSARDFQGPTEAFF
TRBV20-1	once	TRBJ2-3	TRBD2	TGCAGTGCTAGGGGGACTAGCGGGATTGTAGATACGCAGTATTTT	CSARGTSGIVDTQYF
TRBV7-2	many	TRBJ2-3	-	TGTGCCAGCAGCTTAAGTATTTGGGCTCCTAGCACAGATACGCAGTATTTT	CASSLSIWAPSTDTQYF
TRBV28	-	TRBJ2-7	-	TGTGCCAGCAGTTTTTCAACTAGCAACGAGCAGTACTTC	CASSFSTSNEQYF
TRBV4-1	many	TRBJ2-5	TRBD2	TGCGCCAGCAGCCAAGTCCTATTAGGGACTAGCGGGGGGGAAGAGACCCAGTACTTC	CASSQVLLGTSGGEETQYF
TRBV18	-	TRBJ2-2	-	TGTGCCAGCTCACCGCCGGGACAACACATCCCATTCCGAACCGGGGAGCTGTTTTTT	CASSPPGQHIPFRTGELFF
TRBV24-1	few	TRBJ2-3	-	TGTGCCACCAGTGCCCTCGGCGAGGGCACAGATACGCAGTATTTT	CATSALGEGTDTQYF
TRBV13	many	TRBJ1-2	-	TGTGCCAGCAGCTTAGAGGACGCGTATGGCTACACCTTC	CASSLEDAYGYTF
TRBV12-3/TRBV12-4	many	TRBJ2-3	TRBD2	TGTGCCAGCAGTTTGGCTAGCGGCCATAGCACAGATACGCAGTATTTT	CASSLASGHSTDTQYF
TRBV2	-	TRBJ2-3	-	TGTGCCAGCAGCTTCATCGGGGCAGATACGCAGTATTTT	CASSFIGADTQYF
TRBV5-6	-	TRBJ2-1	TRBD2	TGTGCCAGCAGCCCGGGACTAGCGGGAGTTCTCTCTCCTGAGCAGTTCTTC	CASSPGLAGVLSPEQFF
TRBV6-1	few	TRBJ1-6	-	TGTGCCAGCAAGGGAGTAATCAATTCACCCCTCCACTTT	CASKGVINSPLHF
TRBV3-1	-	TRBJ2-5	-	TGTGCCAGCAGCCAAGATCCCGACCCCGGGTCGGAGACCCAGTACTTC	CASSQDPDPGSETQYF
TRBV30	many	TRBJ1-4	-	TGTGCCTGGAGTTTGTATGAAAAACTGTTTTTT	CAWSLYEKLFF
TRBV3-1	many	TRBJ2-5	-	TGTGCCAGCAGCCAAGGGGCCACGGGGCCAGAGACCCAGTACTTC	CASSQGATGPETQYF
TRBV19	few	TRBJ1-5	TRBD1	TGTGCCAGTAGTATTAGGGGACAGTCCAATCAGCCCCAGCATTTT	CASSIRGQSNQPQHF